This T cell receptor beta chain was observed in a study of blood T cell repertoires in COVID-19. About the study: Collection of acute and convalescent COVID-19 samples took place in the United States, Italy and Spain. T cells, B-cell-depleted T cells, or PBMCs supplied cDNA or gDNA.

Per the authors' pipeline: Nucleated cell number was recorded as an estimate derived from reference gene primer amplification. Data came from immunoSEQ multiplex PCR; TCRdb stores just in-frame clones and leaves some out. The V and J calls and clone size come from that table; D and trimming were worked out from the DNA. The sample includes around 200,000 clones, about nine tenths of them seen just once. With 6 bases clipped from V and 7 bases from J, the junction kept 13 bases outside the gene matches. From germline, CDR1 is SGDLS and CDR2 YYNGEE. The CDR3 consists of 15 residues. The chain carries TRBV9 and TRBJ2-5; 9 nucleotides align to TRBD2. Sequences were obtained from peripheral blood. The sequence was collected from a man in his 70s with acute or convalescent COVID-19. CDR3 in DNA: TGTGCCAGCAACAAAGCGGGGGGCCTATTGGGGACCCAGTACTTC. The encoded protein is CASNKAGGLLGTQYF.